These 29 T cell receptor beta chains were all obtained from the same sample, sequenced in a study of technical replicates of blood from a handful of donors (dated by TCRdb to about 2017). Receptor amplification or capture employed the immunoSEQ multiplex PCR assay. TCRdb took this table from immuneACCESS and kept in-frame rearrangements with V and J called. Such tables lack part of the clones; where checked against another copy, unresolved V genes explain under half of the gap, and the rest is unexplained. The sample table holds some 56,000 clones, of which 90% to 95% were seen once. The leading ten clones occupy 2.5% to 3.5% of the sample. Sequenced sample: PBMCs. The receptor source for this set is a human donor in good health. Some clones in this sample may be carry-over from other donors' samples.

The chain combines TRBV5-6 with TRBJ1-5, with TRBD1 matching over 8 bases. The ends lost 2 bases at V and 5 bases at J; junction bases unmatched: 6. This CDR3 contains 15 residues. Germline CDR1 and CDR2: SGHDT and YYEEEE. CDR3 nucleotide sequence: TGTGCCAGCAGCTTATCTCCGACAGGGGATCAGCCCCAGCATTTT. Its protein product is CASSLSPTGDQPQHF.

The chain links TRBV7-9 to TRBJ2-7; TRBD2 might be the D (6 bases). Germline CDR1 is SEHNR and CDR2 is FQNEAQ (reference sequence). The CDR3 is 15 residues long. V was trimmed by 5 bases and J by 2 bases, leaving 16 bases between them. In nucleotides, the CDR3 is TGTGCCAGCAGCACGGCGGCGGGACGGACCTACGAGCAGTACTTC. This codes for CASSTAAGRTYEQYF.

The rearrangement links TRBV6-4 to TRBJ1-1, with 11 bases lining up with TRBD1. V trimming: 9 bases; J trimming: 6 bases; junction bases outside the gene matches: 6. Germline CDR1 reads MRHNA; CDR2 reads SNTAGT. This CDR3 comprises 13 residues. The CDR3 DNA reads TGTGCCAGTCTCCCGGACAGGGGGCCTGAAGCTTTCTTT. This gives the protein CASLPDRGPEAFF.

The chain employs TRBV19 and TRBJ2-7; tentative D call: TRBD2 (6 bases). Trimming cost V 1 base and J 3 bases, with 13 bases left between them. The CDR3 is 15 residues long. Germline V lookup: CDR1 LNHDA, CDR2 SQIVND (reference sequence). The DNA for the CDR3 is TGTGCCAGTAGTATAGGAGGGTCAGCGGGCTACGAGCAGTACTTC. This translates into CASSIGGSAGYEQYF.

The V call is TRBV29-1, the J call TRBJ1-6; D uncertain. V shed 3 bases and J shed 5 bases, with 5 bases lying between them. Germline CDR1 reads SQVTM; CDR2 reads ANQGSEA. This CDR3 has 12 residues. CDR3 in DNA: TGCAGCGTTGAGCGGGATAATTCACCCCTCCACTTT. This translates into CSVERDNSPLHF.

The chain couples TRBV9 to TRBJ2-1, with 9 positions matching TRBD1. Germline V gene data show CDR1 as SGDLS and CDR2 as YYNGEE. The V gene end was trimmed by 4 bases and the J gene end by 9 bases; junction bases not matched to a gene: 11. There are 15 residues in the CDR3. The CDR3 sequence is CASSSFPGQGFEQFF. CDR3 bases: TGTGCCAGCAGCTCTTTCCCGGGACAGGGTTTTGAGCAGTTCTTC.

V usage is TRBV15 and J usage is TRBJ1-5; D uncertain. Germline assignment: CDR1 LNHNV and CDR2 YYDKDF (reference sequence). The CDR3 has 16 residues. The germline V and J ends were trimmed by 2 bases and 2 bases, with 13 bases remaining between them. CDR3 region: CATSRSGRTGNQPQHF. In DNA form, the CDR3 reads TGTGCCACCAGCAGATCTGGGAGGACCGGCAATCAGCCCCAGCATTTT.

The chain has TRBV5-1 and TRBJ2-7; 13 bases fit TRBD2. V shed 4 bases, J shed 4 bases, and the junction held 5 bases outside the gene matches. Looked up from germline, CDR1 is SGHRS and CDR2 is YFSETQ. CDR3 length equals 15 residues. CDR3 residues: CASSLWTSGGYEQYF. The DNA for the CDR3 is TGCGCCAGCAGCCTCTGGACTAGCGGGGGTTACGAGCAGTACTTC. The whole variable domain, filled in from reference TRBV5-1 and TRBJ2-7, reads KAGVTQTPRYLIKTRGQQVTLSCSPISGHRSVSWYQQTPGQGLQFLFEYFSETQRNKGNFPGRFSGRQFSNSRSEMNVSTLELGDSALYLCASSLWTSGGYEQYFGPGTRLTVT.

The genes are TRBV10-3 and TRBJ2-1; TRBD2 matches 9 bases. This CDR3 has 19 residues. V gave up 2 bases and J gave up 0 bases; unmatched junction bases: 11. Per the germline V gene, CDR1 is ENHRY and CDR2 is SYGVKD. DNA of the CDR3: TGTGCCATCAGTGAGACCACGGGGGCGGGAGGGAGCTCCTACAATGAGCAGTTCTTC. Translation: CAISETTGAGGSSYNEQFF.

The chain carries TRBV4-3 and TRBJ1-1, with 7 bases matching TRBD1. V lost 4 bases to trimming and J lost 5 bases; unmatched junction nucleotides: 10. CDR3 length: 15 amino acids. Germline CDR1 and CDR2: LGHNA and YSLEER. The CDR3 loop reads CASSRQTGFGTEAFF. The CDR3 DNA is TGCGCCAGCAGCCGCCAGACAGGGTTTGGGACTGAAGCTTTCTTT.

This chain uses TRBV7-9 with TRBJ2-7, with 10 bases aligning to TRBD2. Germline loops: CDR1 SEHNR, CDR2 FQNEAQ (reference sequence). The CDR3 runs 15 residues. V lost 3 bases, J lost 2 bases, and 4 bases stayed unmatched. In DNA form, the CDR3 reads TGTGCCAGCAGCTTGGCTAGCGGGAGTACCTACGAGCAGTACTTC. It encodes CASSLASGSTYEQYF.

The V call is TRBV7-3, the J call TRBJ1-1; D remains ambiguous. Per the germline V gene, CDR1 is SGHTA and CDR2 is FQGTGA. The length of the CDR3 is 13 residues. The V end lost 3 bases, the J end lost 4 bases, and 9 bases lay between the germline ends. The CDR3 sequence is CASSFKEGTEAFF. DNA of the CDR3: TGTGCCAGCAGCTTCAAAGAGGGCACTGAAGCTTTCTTT.

V usage is TRBV5-6 and J usage is TRBJ2-7, with D possibly matching TRBD1 (6 bases). Germline CDR1 is SGHDT and CDR2 is YYEEEE. The CDR3 covers 13 residues. The germline V and J ends were trimmed by 4 bases and 5 bases, with 13 bases remaining between them. The CDR3 is CASSTSGVHEQYF. The CDR3 DNA reads as TGTGCCAGCAGCACCTCAGGGGTACACGAGCAGTACTTC.

This rearrangement joins TRBV11-1 to TRBJ2-7, with 12 bases identical to TRBD2. This CDR3 is built from 16 residues. V lost 5 bases and J lost 7; bases outside the gene matches: 12. Germline assignment: CDR1 SGHAT and CDR2 FQDESV (reference sequence). The CDR3 sequence is CASSNIPGLAGEEQYF. The CDR3 nucleotides are TGTGCCAGCAGCAATATCCCGGGACTAGCGGGTGAGGAGCAGTACTTC. The variable domain in full, completed from reference TRBV11-1 and TRBJ2-7, reads EAEVAQSPRYKITEKSQAVAFWCDPISGHATLYWYRQILGQGPELLVQFQDESVVDDSQLPKDRFSAERLKGVDSTLKIQPAELGDSAMYLCASSNIPGLAGEEQYFGPGTRLTVT.

This sequence joins TRBV7-9 and TRBJ1-1; 9 bases are shared with TRBD1. Trimming cost V 5 bases and J 5 bases; bases outside gene matches: 6. Germline assignment: CDR1 SEHNR and CDR2 FQNEAQ (reference sequence). The CDR3 has 14 amino acids. The chain's CDR3 is CASSKQGAGTEAFF. The CDR3 coding sequence is TGTGCCAGCAGCAAACAGGGGGCGGGGACTGAAGCTTTCTTT.

This clone is labeled as medium-sized. The V and J genes are TRBV14 and TRBJ2-7; D may be TRBD2 (5 bases). Between the trimmed V and J ends, which lost 2 bases and 3 bases, there was a span of 8 bases. This CDR3 is built from 13 residues. Germline V CDR1 and CDR2: SGHDN, FVKESK. The CDR3 region has the DNA TGTGCCAGCAGCCAACGAGGGATCTACGAGCAGTACTTC. Encoded protein: CASSQRGIYEQYF. Full variable domain (rest looked up from reference TRBV14 and TRBJ2-7): EAGVTQFPSHSVIEKGQTVTLRCDPISGHDNLYWYRRVMGKEIKFLLHFVKESKQDESGMPNNRFLAERTGGTYSTLKVQPAELEDSGVYFCASSQRGIYEQYFGPGTRLTVT.

V and J are TRBV4-3 and TRBJ2-2, with 7 bases identical to TRBD2. The CDR3 covers 17 residues. The junction had 10 bases not matched to a gene; V was cut back by 0 bases and J by 6 bases. The germline V gene has CDR1 LGHNA and CDR2 YSLEER. CDR3 protein: CASSQDRGAGRSGELFF. CDR3 DNA: TGCGCCAGCAGCCAAGATCGGGGAGCGGGGAGGTCCGGGGAGCTGTTTTTT.

V and J are TRBV30 and TRBJ2-7; D is undetermined. V gave up 4 bases and J gave up 2 bases, with 6 bases separating them. CDR1 GTSNPN and CDR2 SVGIG come from the germline V gene (reference sequence). This CDR3 comprises 11 residues. Here the CDR3 reads CAWTVAYEQYF. The CDR3 DNA reads as TGTGCCTGGACGGTGGCCTACGAGCAGTACTTC. The whole variable domain, remainder taken from reference TRBV30 and TRBJ2-7, is SQTIHQWPATLVQPVGSPLSLECTVEGTSNPNLYWYRQAAGRGLQLLFYSVGIGQISSEVPQNLSASRPQDRQFILSSKKLLLSDSGFYLCAWTVAYEQYFGPGTRLTVT.

The J gene is TRBJ1-6, the V gene TRBV29-1; D is unclear. The CDR3 has 13 amino acids. V was shortened by 4 bases and J by 0 bases, with 4 bases between the two germline ends. Germline V gene lookup returns CDR1 SQVTM and CDR2 ANQGSEA. The CDR3 protein is CSVAGSYNSPLHF. DNA of the CDR3: TGCAGCGTTGCGGGCTCCTATAATTCACCCCTCCACTTT.

The V and J genes are TRBV4-3 and TRBJ1-4; TRBD1 matches at 11 bases. V gave up 5 bases and J gave up 10 bases; unmatched junction bases: 6. Germline CDR1 LGHNA, CDR2 YSLEER. The length of the CDR3 is 14 residues. The CDR3 is CASSYRDRGGKLFF. CDR3 nucleotide sequence: TGCGCCAGCAGCTACCGGGACAGGGGGGGAAAACTGTTTTTT.

The chain is built from TRBV5-1 and TRBJ2-3; a weak D match, TRBD2 (6 bases). Trimming cost V 4 bases and J 6 bases, with 21 bases left between them. The CDR3 sequence is 16 residues long. Germline values: CDR1 SGHRS, CDR2 YFSETQ. DNA of the CDR3: TGCGCCAGCAGCCTCGCGGGCGGGACGGTGGGGGATACGCAGTATTTT. It translates to CASSLAGGTVGDTQYF.

This clone was seen only once. V is TRBV25-1 and J is TRBJ1-6; no firm D call. The CDR3 extends over 12 amino acids. Trimming pared 0 bases from V and 8 bases from J, leaving 2 bases between. The germline gives CDR1 MGHDK, CDR2 SYGVNS. CDR3 sequence: CASSEYYSPLHF. CDR3 DNA: TGTGCCAGCAGTGAATACTATTCACCCCTCCACTTT.

J is TRBJ2-7 and V is TRBV6-5; 7 nucleotides match TRBD2. The CDR3 is 15 residues long. V dropped 7 bases and J dropped 0; count of bases not matched to a gene: 9. From germline, CDR1 is MNHEY and CDR2 SVGAGI. The CDR3: CASITLAVSSYEQYF. The DNA of the CDR3 is TGTGCCAGCATCACCCTAGCGGTTAGCTCCTACGAGCAGTACTTC.

This rearrangement joins TRBV7-3 to TRBJ2-3; 7 bases map to TRBD2. Germline assignment: CDR1 SGHTA and CDR2 FQGTGA. The CDR3 is made up of 15 amino acids. The V gene end was trimmed by 3 bases and the J gene end by 2 bases; junction bases not matched to a gene: 5. The CDR3 region has the DNA TGTGCCAGCAGCTTCTCGCTAGCGGCCACAGATACGCAGTATTTT. Its protein product is CASSFSLAATDTQYF.

CDR3 bases: TGTGCCAGCAGCCCGGGGGGGCCTCAGCCCCAGCATTTT. Encoded protein: CASSPGGPQPQHF. This chain joins TRBV7-2 and TRBJ1-5, with a possible D match to TRBD1 (6 bases). V was trimmed by 5 bases and J by 6 bases, leaving 11 bases between them. Germline values: CDR1 SGHTA, CDR2 FQGNSA. The CDR3 consists of 13 residues.

CDR3 in DNA: TGCGCCAGCAGCCAAAGACTACAGGGGGGCTACGAGCAGTACTTC. It translates to CASSQRLQGGYEQYF. The V gene is TRBV4-1, the J gene TRBJ2-7; 8 nucleotides agree with TRBD1. After removal of 2 bases from V and 3 bases from J, the junction contained 6 bases not matched to a gene. This CDR3 comprises 15 residues. Germline V gene data show CDR1 as MGHRA and CDR2 as YSYEKL.

This chain connects TRBV7-9 to TRBJ1-1; tentatively, D is TRBD1 (5 bases). This CDR3 has 15 residues. Germline values: CDR1 SEHNR, CDR2 FQNEAQ (reference sequence). V gave up 1 base and J gave up 4 bases, with 13 bases separating them. The CDR3 DNA reads TGTGCCAGCAGCTTAGGGTCCGGGAGGGGCACTGAAGCTTTCTTT. It encodes CASSLGSGRGTEAFF.

The chain joins TRBV6-1 to TRBJ1-1, with D possibly being TRBD1 (5 bases). This CDR3 is built from 15 residues. Trimming took 2 bases from V and 3 from J, leaving 13 bases between them. CDR1 and CDR2 (germline): MNHNS, SASEGT. CDR3 in amino acids: CASSESSLGDTEAFF. The CDR3 nucleotides read TGTGCCAGCAGTGAAAGCAGTTTAGGGGACACTGAAGCTTTCTTT.

This clone was recorded once. The chain combines TRBV12-5 with TRBJ2-2; 10 bases map to TRBD2. CDR3 size: 19 residues. CDR1 LGHNT and CDR2 FRNRAP come from the germline V gene. V lost 0 bases, J lost 4 bases, and 11 bases stayed unmatched. CDR3: CASGLVLAGATRRTGELFF. DNA of the CDR3: TGTGCTAGTGGTTTGGTCCTAGCGGGAGCGACGCGACGCACCGGGGAGCTGTTTTTT.